This record looks at one TCR beta chain sequence and its context. The CDR3 has 15 residues. CDR1 and CDR2 (germline): MNHEY, SVGAGI. V gave up 6 bases and J gave up 4 bases, with 17 bases separating them. These data come from a study of shared clonotypes between healthy human individuals. Assay: immunoSEQ multiplex PCR; the TCRdb copy retains only in-frame clones and omits some. This table has a few million clones, approximately 92% appearing once. The naive CD8 fraction comprised CD45RO-negative cells positively selected for CCR7 and excluded terminally differentiated effector memory CD45RA+ cells. J is TRBJ2-3 and V is TRBV6-5, with D perhaps matching TRBD2 (6 bases). Sequenced material: naive CD8+ T cells from PBMCs. The clonotype was recovered from a man between 18 and 29 years old in good health. Some clones in this sample may be carry-over from other donors' samples. The CDR3 DNA reads TGTGCCAGCAGCACCTACCGGGAGAGCGCAGATACGCAGTATTTT. As protein: CASSTYRESADTQYF.